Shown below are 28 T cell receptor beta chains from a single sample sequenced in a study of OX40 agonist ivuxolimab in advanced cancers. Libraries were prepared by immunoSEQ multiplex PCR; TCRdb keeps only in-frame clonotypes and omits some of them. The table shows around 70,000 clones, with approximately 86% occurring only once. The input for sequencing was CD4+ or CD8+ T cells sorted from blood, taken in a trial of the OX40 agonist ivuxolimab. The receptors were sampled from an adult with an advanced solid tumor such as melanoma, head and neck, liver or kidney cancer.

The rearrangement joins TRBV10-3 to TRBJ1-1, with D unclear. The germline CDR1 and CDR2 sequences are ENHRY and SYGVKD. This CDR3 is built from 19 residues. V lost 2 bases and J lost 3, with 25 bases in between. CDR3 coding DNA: TGTGCCATCAGTGAGAAACGGAGTCTCCTAACCTCGAGGTACACTGAAGCTTTCTTT. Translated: CAISEKRSLLTSRYTEAFF.

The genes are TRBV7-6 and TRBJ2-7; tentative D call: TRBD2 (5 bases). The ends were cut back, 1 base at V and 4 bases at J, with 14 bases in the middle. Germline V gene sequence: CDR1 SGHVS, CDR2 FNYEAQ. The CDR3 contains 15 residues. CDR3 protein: CASSLGASRAYEQYF. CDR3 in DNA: TGTGCCAGCAGCTTAGGGGCTAGCAGAGCTTACGAGCAGTACTTC.

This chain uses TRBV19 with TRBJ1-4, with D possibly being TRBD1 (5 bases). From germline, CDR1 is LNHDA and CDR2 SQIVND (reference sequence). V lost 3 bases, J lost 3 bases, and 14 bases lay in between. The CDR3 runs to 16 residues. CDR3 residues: CASSMFTGTANEKLFF. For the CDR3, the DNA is TGTGCCAGTAGTATGTTCACCGGGACTGCTAATGAAAAACTGTTTTTT.

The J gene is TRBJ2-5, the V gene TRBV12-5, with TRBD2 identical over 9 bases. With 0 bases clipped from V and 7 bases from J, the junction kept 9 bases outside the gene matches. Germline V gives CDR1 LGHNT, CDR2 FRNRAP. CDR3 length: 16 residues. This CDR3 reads CASGLVDSGGFGTQYF. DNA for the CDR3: TGTGCTAGTGGTTTGGTAGACAGCGGGGGGTTCGGGACCCAGTACTTC. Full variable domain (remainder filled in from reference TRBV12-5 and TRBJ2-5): DARVTQTPRHKVTEMGQEVTMRCQPILGHNTVFWYRQTMMQGLELLAYFRNRAPLDDSGMPKDRFSAEMPDATLATLKIQPSEPRDSAVYFCASGLVDSGGFGTQYFGPGTRLLVL.

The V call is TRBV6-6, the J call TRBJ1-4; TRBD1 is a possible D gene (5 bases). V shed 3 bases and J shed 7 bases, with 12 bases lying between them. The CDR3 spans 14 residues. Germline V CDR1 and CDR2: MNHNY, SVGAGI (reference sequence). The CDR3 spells CASSYVGAGEKLFF. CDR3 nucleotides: TGTGCCAGCAGTTATGTCGGGGCAGGTGAAAAACTGTTTTTT.

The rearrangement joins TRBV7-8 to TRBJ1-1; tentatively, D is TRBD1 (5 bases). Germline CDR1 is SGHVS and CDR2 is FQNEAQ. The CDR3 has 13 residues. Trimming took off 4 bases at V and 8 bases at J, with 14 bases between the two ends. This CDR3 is CASSSNFGGEAFF. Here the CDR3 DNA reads TGTGCCAGCAGCTCAAATTTCGGGGGGGAAGCTTTCTTT. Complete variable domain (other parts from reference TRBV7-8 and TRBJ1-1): GAGVSQSPRYKVAKRGQDVALRCDPISGHVSLFWYQQALGQGPEFLTYFQNEAQLDKSGLPSDRFFAERPEGSVSTLKIQRTQQEDSAVYLCASSSNFGGEAFFGQGTRLTVV.

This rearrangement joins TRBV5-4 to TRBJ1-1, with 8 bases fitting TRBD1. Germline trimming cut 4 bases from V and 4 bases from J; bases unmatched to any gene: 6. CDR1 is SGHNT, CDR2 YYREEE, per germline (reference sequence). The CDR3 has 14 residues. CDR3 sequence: CASSPPDRGTEAFF. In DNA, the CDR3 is TGTGCCAGCAGCCCCCCCGACAGGGGCACTGAAGCTTTCTTT.

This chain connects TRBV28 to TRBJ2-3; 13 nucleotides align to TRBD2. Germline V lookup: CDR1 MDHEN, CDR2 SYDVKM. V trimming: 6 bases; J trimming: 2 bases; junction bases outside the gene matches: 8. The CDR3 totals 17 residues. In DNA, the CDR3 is TGTGCCAGCAGGGCGACTAGCGGGAGGCCCCTCACAGATACGCAGTATTTT. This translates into CASRATSGRPLTDTQYF. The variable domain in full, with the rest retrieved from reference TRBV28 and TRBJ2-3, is DVKVTQSSRYLVKRTGEKVFLECVQDMDHENMFWYRQDPGLGLRLIYFSYDVKMKEKGDIPEGYSVSREKKERFSLILESASTNQTSMYLCASRATSGRPLTDTQYFGPGTRLTVL.

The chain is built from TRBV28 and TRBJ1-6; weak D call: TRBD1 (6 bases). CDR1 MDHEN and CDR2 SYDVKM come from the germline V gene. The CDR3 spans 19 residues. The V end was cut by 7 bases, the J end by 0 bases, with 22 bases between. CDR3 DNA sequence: TGTGCCAGCACCGACGGCCCGGGGGGCGAAAGCTCCTATAATTCACCCCTCCACTTT. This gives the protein CASTDGPGGESSYNSPLHF. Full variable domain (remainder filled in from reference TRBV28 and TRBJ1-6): DVKVTQSSRYLVKRTGEKVFLECVQDMDHENMFWYRQDPGLGLRLIYFSYDVKMKEKGDIPEGYSVSREKKERFSLILESASTNQTSMYLCASTDGPGGESSYNSPLHFGNGTRLTVT.

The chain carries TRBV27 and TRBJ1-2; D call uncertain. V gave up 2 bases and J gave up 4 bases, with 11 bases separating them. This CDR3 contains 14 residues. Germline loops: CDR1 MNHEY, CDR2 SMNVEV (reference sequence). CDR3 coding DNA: TGTGCCAGCAGTTTACTGACACTTTCCTATGGCTACACCTTC. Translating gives CASSLLTLSYGYTF.

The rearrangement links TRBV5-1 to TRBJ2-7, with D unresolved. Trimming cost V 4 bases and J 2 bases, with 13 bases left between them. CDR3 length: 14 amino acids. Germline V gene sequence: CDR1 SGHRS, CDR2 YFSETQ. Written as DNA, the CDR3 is TGCGCCAGCAGCCCCGAGCCCCCGACCTACGAGCAGTACTTC. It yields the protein CASSPEPPTYEQYF.

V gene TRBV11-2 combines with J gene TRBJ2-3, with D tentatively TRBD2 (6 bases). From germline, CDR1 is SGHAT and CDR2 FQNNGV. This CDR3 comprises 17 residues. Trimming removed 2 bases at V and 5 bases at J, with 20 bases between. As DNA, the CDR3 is TGTGCCAGCAGCTTATCAACAGGAGGGGCGCATGAAGATACGCAGTATTTT. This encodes CASSLSTGGAHEDTQYF.

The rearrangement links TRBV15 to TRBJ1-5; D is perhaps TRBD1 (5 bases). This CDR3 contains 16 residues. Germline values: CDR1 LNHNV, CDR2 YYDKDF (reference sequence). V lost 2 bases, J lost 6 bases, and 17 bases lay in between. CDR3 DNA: TGTGCCACCAGCAGACCAGATGTAGGGGCAGGTCAGCCCCAGCATTTT. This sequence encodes CATSRPDVGAGQPQHF. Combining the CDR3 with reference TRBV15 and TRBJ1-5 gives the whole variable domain DAMVIQNPRYQVTQFGKPVTLSCSQTLNHNVMYWYQQKSSQAPKLLFHYYDKDFNNEADTPDNFQSRRPNTSFCFLDIRSPGLGDTAMYLCATSRPDVGAGQPQHFGDGTRLSIL.

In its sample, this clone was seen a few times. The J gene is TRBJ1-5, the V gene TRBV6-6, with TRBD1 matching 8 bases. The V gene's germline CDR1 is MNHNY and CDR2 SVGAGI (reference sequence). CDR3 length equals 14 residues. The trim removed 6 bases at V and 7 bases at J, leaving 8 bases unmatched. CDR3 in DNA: TGTGCCAGCAGGGACAGGGCGATCGGCCAGCCCCAGCATTTT. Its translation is CASRDRAIGQPQHF.

CDR3 protein: CASSLVPSSSSYEQYF. CDR3 sequence (DNA): TGTGCCAGCAGCTTAGTACCCAGCTCGAGCTCCTACGAGCAGTACTTC. The chain uses TRBV11-3 and TRBJ2-7; D unresolved. Germline V lookup: CDR1 SGHNT, CDR2 YENEEA. V shed 1 base and J shed 0 bases, with 13 bases lying between them. This CDR3 spans 16 amino acids.

As DNA, the CDR3 is TGTGCCAGTAGTATGGGACTGGGCTATGGCTACACCTTC. This sequence encodes CASSMGLGYGYTF. The chain carries TRBV19 and TRBJ1-2, with D possibly TRBD1 on 5 matching bases. Germline CDR1 LNHDA, CDR2 SQIVND (reference sequence). The CDR3 has 13 residues. Between the trimmed V and J ends, which lost 3 bases and 4 bases, there was a span of 9 bases. Drawing the rest from reference TRBV19 and TRBJ1-2, the complete variable domain is DGGITQSPKYLFRKEGQNVTLSCEQNLNHDAMYWYRQDPGQGLRLIYYSQIVNDFQKGDIAEGYSVSREKKESFPLTVTSAQKNPTAFYLCASSMGLGYGYTFGSGTRLTVV.

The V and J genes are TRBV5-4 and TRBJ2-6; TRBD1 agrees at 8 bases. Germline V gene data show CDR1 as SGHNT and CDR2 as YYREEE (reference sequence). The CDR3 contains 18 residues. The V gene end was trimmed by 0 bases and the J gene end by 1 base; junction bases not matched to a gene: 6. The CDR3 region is CASSLGPGQASGANVLTF. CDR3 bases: TGTGCCAGCAGCTTGGGTCCGGGACAGGCTTCTGGGGCCAACGTCCTGACTTTC.

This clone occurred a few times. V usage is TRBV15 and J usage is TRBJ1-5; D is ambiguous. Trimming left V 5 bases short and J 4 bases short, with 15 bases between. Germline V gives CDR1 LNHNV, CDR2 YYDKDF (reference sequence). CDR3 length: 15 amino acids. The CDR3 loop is CATSYDRTRNQPQHF. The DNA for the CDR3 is TGTGCCACCAGCTATGATCGGACCCGAAATCAGCCCCAGCATTTT.

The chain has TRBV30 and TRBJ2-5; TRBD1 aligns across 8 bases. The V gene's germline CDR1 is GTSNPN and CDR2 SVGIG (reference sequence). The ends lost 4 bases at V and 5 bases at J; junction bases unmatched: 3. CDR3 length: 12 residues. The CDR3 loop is CAWTGGGETQYF. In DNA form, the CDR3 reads TGTGCCTGGACAGGGGGCGGGGAGACCCAGTACTTC.

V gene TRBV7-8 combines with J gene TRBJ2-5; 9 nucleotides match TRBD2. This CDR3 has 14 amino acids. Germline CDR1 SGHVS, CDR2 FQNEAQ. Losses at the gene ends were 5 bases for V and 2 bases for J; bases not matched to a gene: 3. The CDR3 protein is CASSRTSGQETQYF. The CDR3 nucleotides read TGTGCCAGCAGCCGAACTAGCGGGCAAGAGACCCAGTACTTC.

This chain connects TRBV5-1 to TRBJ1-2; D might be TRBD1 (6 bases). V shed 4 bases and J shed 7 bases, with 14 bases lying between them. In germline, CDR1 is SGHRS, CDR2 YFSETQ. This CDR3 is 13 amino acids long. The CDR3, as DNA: TGCGCCAGCAGCCCCGGGACATCCCCTGGCTACACCTTC. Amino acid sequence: CASSPGTSPGYTF.

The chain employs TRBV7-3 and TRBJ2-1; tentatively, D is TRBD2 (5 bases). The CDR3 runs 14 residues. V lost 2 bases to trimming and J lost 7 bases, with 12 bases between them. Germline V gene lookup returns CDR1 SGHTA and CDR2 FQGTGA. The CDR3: CASSLDTSLNEQFF. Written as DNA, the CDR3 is TGTGCCAGCAGCTTAGATACTAGTTTAAATGAGCAGTTCTTC.

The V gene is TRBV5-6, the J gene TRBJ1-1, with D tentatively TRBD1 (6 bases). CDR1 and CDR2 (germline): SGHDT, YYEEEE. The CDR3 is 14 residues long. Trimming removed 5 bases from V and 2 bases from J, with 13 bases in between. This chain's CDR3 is CASSRVGQNTEAFF. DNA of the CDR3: TGTGCCAGCAGTAGAGTGGGACAAAACACTGAAGCTTTCTTT.

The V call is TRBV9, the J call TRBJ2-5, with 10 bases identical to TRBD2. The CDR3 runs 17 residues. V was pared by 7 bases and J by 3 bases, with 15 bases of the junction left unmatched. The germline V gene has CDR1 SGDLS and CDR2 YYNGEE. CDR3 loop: CASSVGLAGEVKETQYF. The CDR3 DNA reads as TGTGCCAGCTCAGTCGGGCTAGCGGGAGAGGTCAAAGAGACCCAGTACTTC. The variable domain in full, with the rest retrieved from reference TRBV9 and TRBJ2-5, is DSGVTQTPKHLITATGQRVTLRCSPRSGDLSVYWYQQSLDQGLQFLIQYYNGEERAKGNILERFSAQQFPDLHSELNLSSLELGDSALYFCASSVGLAGEVKETQYFGPGTRLLVL.

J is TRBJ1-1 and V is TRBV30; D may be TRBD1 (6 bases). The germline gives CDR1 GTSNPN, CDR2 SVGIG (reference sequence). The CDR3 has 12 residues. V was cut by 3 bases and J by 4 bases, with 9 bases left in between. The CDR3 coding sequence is TGTGCCTGGAGGGGGGGGCGCACTGAAGCTTTCTTT. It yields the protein CAWRGGRTEAFF.

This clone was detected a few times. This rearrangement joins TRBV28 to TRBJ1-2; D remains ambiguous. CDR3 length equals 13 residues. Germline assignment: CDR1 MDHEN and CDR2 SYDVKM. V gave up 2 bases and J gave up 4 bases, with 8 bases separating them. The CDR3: CASSLGNGYGYTF. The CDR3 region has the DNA TGTGCCAGCAGTTTAGGGAATGGCTATGGCTACACCTTC.

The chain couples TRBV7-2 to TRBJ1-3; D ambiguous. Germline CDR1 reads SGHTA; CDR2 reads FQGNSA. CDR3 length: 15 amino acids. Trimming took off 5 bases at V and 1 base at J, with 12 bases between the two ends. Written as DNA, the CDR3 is TGTGCCAGCAGCCCCAGACAAGGTTCTGGAAACACCATATATTTT. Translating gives CASSPRQGSGNTIYF.

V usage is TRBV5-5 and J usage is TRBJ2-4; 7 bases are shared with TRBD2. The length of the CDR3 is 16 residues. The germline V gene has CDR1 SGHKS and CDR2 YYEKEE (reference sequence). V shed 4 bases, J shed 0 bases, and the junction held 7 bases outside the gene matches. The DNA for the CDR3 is TGTGCCAGCAGCCCCTCGGGGGGATTAGCCAAAAACATTCAGTACTTC. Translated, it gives CASSPSGGLAKNIQYF.